The 28 T cell receptor beta chains presented below share a single source sample, sequenced in a study of blood T cell repertoires in COVID-19. Assay used: immunoSEQ multiplex PCR; TCRdb lists only in-frame clones, some missing. The data hold 150,000 to 200,000 clones, with under 80% observed a single time. Sequencing input: peripheral blood. The receptors were gathered from a man in his 70s with acute or convalescent COVID-19.

CDR3 sequence (DNA): TGTGCCAGCAGTTCCCGTGAAAAACTGTTTTTT. This encodes CASSSREKLFF. The genes are TRBV12-3 or TRBV12-4 and TRBJ1-4, with D unclear. Trimming removed 4 bases from V and 7 bases from J, with 4 bases in between. The CDR3 spans 11 residues.

The CDR3 reads CASSYSMQVQETQYF. CDR3 nucleotides: TGTGCCAGCAGTTACTCGATGCAGGTCCAAGAGACCCAGTACTTC. V and J are TRBV6-5 and TRBJ2-5; D call uncertain. The CDR3 is 15 residues long. CDR1 and CDR2 from the germline V gene are MNHEY and SVGAGI. V was trimmed by 0 bases and J by 1 base, leaving 9 bases between them.

The sample holds a few counts of this clone. The genes are TRBV4-2 and TRBJ1-2; TRBD1 matches 7 bases. Germline V gene lookup returns CDR1 LGHNA and CDR2 YNFKEQ. V gave up 5 bases and J gave up 2 bases; unmatched junction bases: 5. This CDR3 is built from 14 residues. CDR3 DNA sequence: TGTGCCAGCAGCGCACAGGGGTCGAACTATGGCTACACCTTC. The encoded protein is CASSAQGSNYGYTF.

This clone was counted a few times. The CDR3, as DNA: TGTGCCAGCAGCTCTATAAGGGGAAAGGCGAGCACTGAAGCTTTCTTT. Translated, it gives CASSSIRGKASTEAFF. V gene TRBV11-2 combines with J gene TRBJ1-1; D perhaps matches TRBD1 (5 bases). This CDR3 has 16 amino acids. Germline-derived CDR1 and CDR2 are SGHAT and FQNNGV. Trimming removed 4 bases from V and 4 bases from J, with 19 bases in between.

The chain uses TRBV7-2 and TRBJ2-3, with 9 bases that match TRBD2. The CDR3 covers 15 residues. Losses at the gene ends were 0 bases for V and 5 bases for J; bases not matched to a gene: 3. Looked up from germline, CDR1 is SGHTA and CDR2 is FQGNSA. The chain's CDR3 is CASSLAAGGLDTQYF. Written as DNA, the CDR3 is TGTGCCAGCAGCTTAGCGGCGGGGGGGTTAGATACGCAGTATTTT.

V gene TRBV4-1 combines with J gene TRBJ2-1; TRBD2 matches 8 bases. This CDR3 has 15 residues. V gave up 7 bases and J gave up 4 bases; unmatched junction bases: 9. Germline CDR1 MGHRA, CDR2 YSYEKL. In DNA form, the CDR3 reads TGCGCCAGCATCGGACTGGGCGGGGGGTACAATGAGCAGTTCTTC. It specifies CASIGLGGGYNEQFF.

This chain links TRBV27 with TRBJ2-2; 9 nucleotides agree with TRBD1. Trimming took 1 base from V and 7 from J; bases not matched to a gene: 13. There are 18 residues in the CDR3. The germline V gene has CDR1 MNHEY and CDR2 SMNVEV (reference sequence). This CDR3 reads CASSLFRRTGGFDGELFF. The DNA for the CDR3 is TGTGCCAGCAGTTTATTCAGGCGTACAGGGGGCTTTGACGGGGAGCTGTTTTTT.

This chain joins TRBV20-1 and TRBJ2-1; 9 nucleotides agree with TRBD2. Germline CDR1 is DFQATT and CDR2 is SNEGSKA (reference sequence). The V segment lost 3 bases and the J segment 2 bases; nucleotides outside the gene matches: 2. CDR3 length: 14 residues. The CDR3 reads CSASGGGAYNEQFF. The CDR3 coding sequence is TGCAGTGCTAGTGGCGGGGGGGCCTACAATGAGCAGTTCTTC.

Only a few counts were recorded for this clone. The chain employs TRBV19 and TRBJ1-4, with 9 bases identical to TRBD1. V gave up 6 bases and J gave up 11 bases; unmatched junction bases: 10. The CDR3 length is 14 residues. The germline CDR1 and CDR2 sequences are LNHDA and SQIVND (reference sequence). CDR3 bases: TGTGCCAGTAGGATGGGACAGGGAGGTTTCAAACTGTTTTTT. Its protein product is CASRMGQGGFKLFF.

The V call is TRBV19, the J call TRBJ2-2; TRBD2 aligns across 9 bases. Germline CDR1 LNHDA, CDR2 SQIVND (reference sequence). Losses at the gene ends were 0 bases for V and 2 bases for J; bases not matched to a gene: 7. The CDR3 spans 18 residues. CDR3 DNA: TGTGCCAGTAGTATAGAGGCTAGCGGGACAATTAACACCGGGGAGCTGTTTTTT. It yields the protein CASSIEASGTINTGELFF.

V and J are TRBV9 and TRBJ2-3; 8 nucleotides agree with TRBD2. The CDR3 runs to 15 residues. V gave up 1 base and J gave up 3 bases; unmatched junction bases: 4. Germline V gene sequence: CDR1 SGDLS, CDR2 YYNGEE. The CDR3 sequence: CASSVSGTRTDTQYF. CDR3 bases: TGTGCCAGCAGCGTATCAGGGACTAGGACAGATACGCAGTATTTT.

In its sample, this clone was seen a few times. The V call is TRBV21-1, the J call TRBJ2-7; the table's TRBD1 call for D was not verified on the DNA. TRBV21-1 is reported as a pseudogene. This CDR3 spans 16 amino acids. The CDR3 sequence: CASSKGPGQGSYEQYF. Written as DNA, the CDR3 is TGTGCCAGCAGCAAAGGTCCGGGACAGGGCTCCTACGAGCAGTACTTC.

The CDR3 spells CASSLAGGQYNEQFF. In DNA form, the CDR3 reads TGTGCCAGCAGCTTGGCGGGAGGGCAATACAATGAGCAGTTCTTC. The chain is built from TRBV7-2 and TRBJ2-1, with 9 bases matching TRBD2. The CDR3 is 15 amino acids. The germline V gene encodes CDR1 SGHTA and CDR2 FQGNSA. After removal of 3 bases from V and 4 bases from J, the junction contained 4 bases not matched to a gene.

The CDR3 loop is CASSQGTAIVYGYTF. The CDR3 bases are TGCGCCAGCAGCCAGGGGACAGCGATTGTATATGGCTACACCTTC. The chain uses TRBV5-1 and TRBJ1-2, with 7 bases identical to TRBD1. The germline CDR1 and CDR2 sequences are SGHRS and YFSETQ. The length of the CDR3 is 15 residues. Trimming removed 4 bases from V and 5 bases from J; junction bases left unmatched: 11. The entire variable domain, with the rest obtained from reference TRBV5-1 and TRBJ1-2, is as follows: KAGVTQTPRYLIKTRGQQVTLSCSPISGHRSVSWYQQTPGQGLQFLFEYFSETQRNKGNFPGRFSGRQFSNSRSEMNVSTLELGDSALYLCASSQGTAIVYGYTFGSGTRLTVV.

The chain combines TRBV28 with TRBJ1-2, with TRBD1 matching over 10 bases. This CDR3 comprises 15 residues. Germline values: CDR1 MDHEN, CDR2 SYDVKM. With V trimmed by 5 bases and J by 4 bases, 7 bases remained unmatched. The CDR3 is CASSPKTGGLYGYTF. CDR3 in DNA: TGTGCCAGCAGTCCGAAGACAGGGGGCCTCTATGGCTACACCTTC.

The V gene is TRBV12-3 or TRBV12-4, the J gene TRBJ1-6; D is unresolved. There are 13 residues in the CDR3. V lost 6 bases and J lost 6, with 9 bases in between. The CDR3 nucleotides are TGTGCCAGCAGCATCGAGCCTAATTCACCCCTCCACTTT. Encoded protein: CASSIEPNSPLHF.

Of note for this clone: In the same sample, other DNA sequences code for this CDR3. V and J are TRBV5-1 and TRBJ1-1, with 7 bases matching TRBD1. CDR1 SGHRS and CDR2 YFSETQ come from the germline V gene. Trimming at V came to 0 bases and at J to 0 bases, leaving 5 bases not matched to a gene. CDR3 size: 16 residues. CDR3: CASSLGTGVMNTEAFF. In nucleotides, the CDR3 is TGCGCCAGCAGCTTGGGGACAGGAGTTATGAACACTGAAGCTTTCTTT.

This sequence joins TRBV5-4 and TRBJ2-2; D not certain. Germline V gene sequence: CDR1 SGHNT, CDR2 YYREEE (reference sequence). V dropped 0 bases and J dropped 5 bases, with 5 bases sitting between them. CDR3 length: 13 residues. Here the CDR3 reads CASSLGRTGELFF. The CDR3 DNA follows: TGTGCCAGCAGCTTGGGCAGGACCGGGGAGCTGTTTTTT.

The chain uses TRBV27 and TRBJ2-3, with a weak D call TRBD1 (5 bases). V was trimmed by 2 bases and J by 0 bases, leaving 12 bases between them. The CDR3 is made up of 16 amino acids. Germline-derived CDR1 and CDR2 are MNHEY and SMNVEV (reference sequence). This CDR3 reads CASSLRTLFSTDTQYF. The CDR3 DNA reads TGTGCCAGCAGTTTACGGACACTTTTTAGCACAGATACGCAGTATTTT.

V is TRBV19 and J is TRBJ1-2; TRBD1 matches at 7 bases. The CDR3 totals 15 residues. The V and J ends lost 6 bases and 6 bases, in that order; junction bases with no gene match: 13. In germline, CDR1 is LNHDA, CDR2 SQIVND (reference sequence). CDR3 sequence reads: CASSLTGKDLNGYTF. The DNA of the CDR3 is TGTGCCAGTAGCTTGACAGGGAAAGATCTCAATGGCTACACCTTC.

The chain couples TRBV19 to TRBJ2-1; 12 bases map to TRBD1. Trimming removed 10 bases from V and 2 bases from J; junction bases left unmatched: 9. Per the germline V gene, CDR1 is LNHDA and CDR2 is SQIVND (reference sequence). This CDR3 comprises 16 residues. The CDR3 nucleotides are TGTGCCACCAGTTTTGGGACAGGGGGCGCCTACAATGAGCAGTTCTTC. Protein sequence: CATSFGTGGAYNEQFF.

The chain joins TRBV7-8 to TRBJ2-3; D may be TRBD2 (7 bases). With 2 bases removed from V and 0 bases from J, the gap between germline ends came to 12 bases. Germline CDR1 reads SGHVS; CDR2 reads FQNEAQ. This CDR3 is 16 amino acids long. Here the CDR3 DNA reads TGTGCCAGCAGCTTATTGGCGGGGGCTAGCACAGATACGCAGTATTTT. Protein sequence: CASSLLAGASTDTQYF.

This chain links TRBV3-1 (or the pseudogene TRBV3-2) with TRBJ2-1; 9 nucleotides align to TRBD1. Per germline, CDR1 LGHDT and CDR2 YNNKEL (reference sequence). This CDR3 has 15 residues. Trimming cost V 2 bases and J 9 bases; bases outside gene matches: 8. Written as DNA, the CDR3 is TGTGCCAGCAGCCAAAAAATGGACAGGGGTATTGAGCAGTTCTTC. Its translation: CASSQKMDRGIEQFF.

This chain uses TRBV5-1 with TRBJ2-3, with 8 bases matching TRBD1. The CDR3 runs to 14 residues. Germline loops: CDR1 SGHRS, CDR2 YFSETQ. J was trimmed by 3 bases and V by 0 bases; bases with no gene match: 0. This CDR3 is CASSLGTGTDTQYF. The DNA for the CDR3 is TGCGCCAGCAGCTTGGGGACAGGGACAGATACGCAGTATTTT.

This chain uses TRBV12-3 or TRBV12-4 with TRBJ2-1; D is undetermined. The ends were cut back, 4 bases at V and 3 bases at J, with 4 bases in the middle. This CDR3 contains 12 residues. The CDR3 DNA reads TGTGCCAGCAGTTCTAACTACAATGAGCAGTTCTTC. Its protein is CASSSNYNEQFF.

The chain has TRBV11-2 and TRBJ1-6; 7 nucleotides align to TRBD1. Trimming removed 2 bases from V and 8 bases from J; junction bases left unmatched: 6. Germline V CDR1 and CDR2: SGHAT, FQNNGV. The length of the CDR3 is 15 residues. The CDR3 DNA reads TGTGCCAGCAGCTTAACACCTCAGGGGGATTCACCCCTCCACTTT. Protein: CASSLTPQGDSPLHF.

This chain connects TRBV5-8 to TRBJ2-3; 10 bases agree with TRBD2. V lost 5 bases, J lost 1 base, and 4 bases stayed unmatched. CDR1 and CDR2 from the germline V gene are SGHTS and YDEGEE. The CDR3 totals 15 residues. CDR3 sequence: CASSTLAGGTDTQYF. The CDR3 region has the DNA TGTGCCAGCAGTACCCTAGCGGGGGGCACAGATACGCAGTATTTT. Drawing the rest from reference TRBV5-8 and TRBJ2-3, the complete variable domain is EAGVTQSPTHLIKTRGQQATLRCSPISGHTSVYWYQQALGLGLQFLLWYDEGEERNRGNFPPRFSGRQFPNYSSELNVNALELEDSALYLCASSTLAGGTDTQYFGPGTRLTVL.

The rearrangement links TRBV2 to TRBJ1-2; D remains unclear. The CDR3 runs to 12 residues. Trimming took 4 bases from V and 6 from J, leaving 9 bases between them. CDR1 SNHLY and CDR2 FYNNEI come from the germline V gene. The CDR3 reads CASSVRSDGYTF. For the CDR3, the DNA is TGTGCCAGCAGTGTTAGGAGTGATGGCTACACCTTC.